This T cell receptor beta chain was profiled in a study of tumor-infiltrating lymphocytes in primary liver carcinoma. Study context: Per sample, productive TCRbeta reads numbered roughly 3.5 to 8 million, similar across tissue types. General study findings and limits: Whereas tumor region pairs overlapped more, tumor-adjacent and tumor-blood pairs overlapped less.

V was cut by 1 base and J by 8 bases, with 12 bases left in between. The CDR3 totals 14 residues. In germline, CDR1 is SEHNR, CDR2 FQNEAQ (reference sequence). The authors took blood RNA from unsorted whole blood and also extracted germline DNA. TCR beta cDNA was prepared out of 450 to 500 ng total RNA by means of a constant-region primer. It was through three nested multiplex PCR rounds of slightly modified ARM-PCR that TCR beta libraries arose. TRBV1-TRBV30 forward and Cbeta reverse primers drove the first two approximately 10-cycle rounds. MiXCR, run by TCRdb on the multiplex PCR reads, gives a single entry per CDR3 protein. The table lists 330,000 or so distinct CDR3 sequences, about 61% of them singletons. To note about this clonotype: Antigen specificity is unknown.

The sample comprised peripheral blood. The clonotype comes from a man aged 40-50 years with primary liver carcinoma and hepatitis B virus infection. V usage is TRBV7-9 and J usage is TRBJ2-1; no clear D. This chain's CDR3 is CASSLEGGVDEQFF. The CDR3 region has the DNA TGTGCCAGCAGCTTAGAGGGTGGTGTCGATGAGCAGTTCTTC.